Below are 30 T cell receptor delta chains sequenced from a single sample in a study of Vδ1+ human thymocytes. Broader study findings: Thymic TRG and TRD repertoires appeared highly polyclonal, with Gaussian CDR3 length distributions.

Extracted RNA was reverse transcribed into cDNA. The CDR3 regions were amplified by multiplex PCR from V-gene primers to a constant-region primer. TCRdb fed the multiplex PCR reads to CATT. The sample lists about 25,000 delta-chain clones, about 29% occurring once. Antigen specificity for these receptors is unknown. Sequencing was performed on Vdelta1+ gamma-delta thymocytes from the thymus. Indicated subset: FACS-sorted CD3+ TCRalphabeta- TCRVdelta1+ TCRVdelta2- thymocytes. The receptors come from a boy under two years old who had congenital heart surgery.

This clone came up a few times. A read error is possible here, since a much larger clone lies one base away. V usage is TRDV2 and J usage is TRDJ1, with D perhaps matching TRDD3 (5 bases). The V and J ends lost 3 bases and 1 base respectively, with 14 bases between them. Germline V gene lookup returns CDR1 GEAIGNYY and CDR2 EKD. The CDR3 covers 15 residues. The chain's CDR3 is CACDPRLEVTDKLIF. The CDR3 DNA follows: TGTGCCTGTGACCCCCGACTGGAGGTCACCGATAAACTCATCTTT.

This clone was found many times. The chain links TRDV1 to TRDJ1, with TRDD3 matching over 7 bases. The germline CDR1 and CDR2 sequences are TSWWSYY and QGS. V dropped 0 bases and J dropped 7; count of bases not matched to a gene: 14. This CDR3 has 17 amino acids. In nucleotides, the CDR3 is TGTGCTCTTGGGGAACTGGGGTGGGGGACCACTCCGTCTAAACTCATCTTT. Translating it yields CALGELGWGTTPSKLIF.

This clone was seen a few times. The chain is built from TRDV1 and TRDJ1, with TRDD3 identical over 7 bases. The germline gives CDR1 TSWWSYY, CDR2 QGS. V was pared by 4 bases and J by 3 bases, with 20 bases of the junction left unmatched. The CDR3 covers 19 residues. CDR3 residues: CALGVPGVIEVLGPDKLIF. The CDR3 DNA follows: TGTGCTCTTGGGGTCCCCGGGGTTATAGAGGTACTGGGGCCCGATAAACTCATCTTT.

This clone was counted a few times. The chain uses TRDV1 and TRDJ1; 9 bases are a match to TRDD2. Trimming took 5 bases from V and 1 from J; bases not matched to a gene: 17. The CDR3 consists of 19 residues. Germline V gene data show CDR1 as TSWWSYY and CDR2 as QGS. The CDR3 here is CALGTPSYGSGSATDKLIF. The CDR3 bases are TGTGCTCTTGGGACCCCTTCCTACGGGTCTGGGAGTGCCACCGATAAACTCATCTTT.

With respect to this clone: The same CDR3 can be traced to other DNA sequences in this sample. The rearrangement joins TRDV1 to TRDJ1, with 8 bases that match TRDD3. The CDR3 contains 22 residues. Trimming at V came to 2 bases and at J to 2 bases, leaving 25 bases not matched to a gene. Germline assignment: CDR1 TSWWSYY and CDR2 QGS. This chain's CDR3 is CALGENNPWREGNWGLTDKLIF. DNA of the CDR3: TGTGCTCTTGGGGAAAACAACCCTTGGCGCGAGGGGAACTGGGGGTTGACCGATAAACTCATCTTT.

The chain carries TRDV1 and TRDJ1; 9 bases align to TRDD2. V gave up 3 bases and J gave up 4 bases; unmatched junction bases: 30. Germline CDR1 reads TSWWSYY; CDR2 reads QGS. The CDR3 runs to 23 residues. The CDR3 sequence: CALGDPHIGLPTSLGANLDKLIF. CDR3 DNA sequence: TGTGCTCTTGGGGACCCCCATATCGGCCTTCCTACGTCGCTGGGGGCAAATCTCGATAAACTCATCTTT.

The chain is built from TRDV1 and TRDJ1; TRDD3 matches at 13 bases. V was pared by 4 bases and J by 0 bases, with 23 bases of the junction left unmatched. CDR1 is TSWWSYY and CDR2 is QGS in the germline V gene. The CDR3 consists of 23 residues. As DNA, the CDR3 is TGTGCTCTTGGGGGACGACCTTCCTACCTTATCACTGGGGGATACGTCGACACCGATAAACTCATCTTT. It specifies CALGGRPSYLITGGYVDTDKLIF.

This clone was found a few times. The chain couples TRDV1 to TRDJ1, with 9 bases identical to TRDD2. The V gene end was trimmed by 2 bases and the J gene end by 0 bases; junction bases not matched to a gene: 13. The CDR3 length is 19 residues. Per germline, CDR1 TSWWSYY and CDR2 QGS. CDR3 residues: CALGETFLHPPRYTDKLIF. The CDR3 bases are TGTGCTCTTGGGGAAACCTTCCTACACCCTCCTCGATACACCGATAAACTCATCTTT.

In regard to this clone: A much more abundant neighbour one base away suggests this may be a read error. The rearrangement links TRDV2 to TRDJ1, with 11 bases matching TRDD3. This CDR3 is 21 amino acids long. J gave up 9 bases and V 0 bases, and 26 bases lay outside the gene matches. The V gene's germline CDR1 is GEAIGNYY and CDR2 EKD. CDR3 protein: CACDTPDPLQVWGILCEELIF. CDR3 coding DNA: TGTGCCTGTGACACCCCTGATCCGCTTCAAGTCTGGGGGATACTGTGTGAGGAACTCATCTTT.

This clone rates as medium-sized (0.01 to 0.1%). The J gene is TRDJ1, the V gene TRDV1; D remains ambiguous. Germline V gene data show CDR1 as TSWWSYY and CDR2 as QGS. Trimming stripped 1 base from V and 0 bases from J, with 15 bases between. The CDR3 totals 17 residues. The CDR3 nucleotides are TGTGCTCTTGGGGAACGCTACAGTACTGTCTACACCGATAAACTCATCTTT. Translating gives CALGERYSTVYTDKLIF.

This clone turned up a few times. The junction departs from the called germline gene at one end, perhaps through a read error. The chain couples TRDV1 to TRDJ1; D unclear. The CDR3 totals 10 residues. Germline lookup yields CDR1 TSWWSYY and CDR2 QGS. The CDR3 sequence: CALGELALFF. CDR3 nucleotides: TGTGCTCTTGGGGAACTTGCCCTTTTTTTT.

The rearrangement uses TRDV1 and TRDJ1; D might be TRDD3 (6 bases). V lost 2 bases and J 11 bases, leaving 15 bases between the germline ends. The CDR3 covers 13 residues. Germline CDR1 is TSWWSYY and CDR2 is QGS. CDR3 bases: TGTGCTCTTGGGGAAGCAGGCGAGGGGGACCTCATCTTT. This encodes CALGEAGEGDLIF.

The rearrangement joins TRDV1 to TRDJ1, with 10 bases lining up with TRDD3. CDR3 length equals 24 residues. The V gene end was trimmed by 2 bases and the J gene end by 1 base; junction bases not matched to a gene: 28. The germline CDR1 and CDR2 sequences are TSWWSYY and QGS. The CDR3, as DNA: TGTGCTCTTGGGGAAAATGATCTTCCGCACACGACCAAAACTTACTGGGGGATCACCGATAAACTCATCTTT. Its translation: CALGENDLPHTTKTYWGITDKLIF.

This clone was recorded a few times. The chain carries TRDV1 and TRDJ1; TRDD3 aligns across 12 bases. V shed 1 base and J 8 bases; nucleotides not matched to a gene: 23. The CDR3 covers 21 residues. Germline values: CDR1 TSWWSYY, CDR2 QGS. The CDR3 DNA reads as TGTGCTCTTGGGGAACAGGGATCTCGGGGCCGTACTGGGGGATACTATTACAAACTCATCTTT. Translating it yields CALGEQGSRGRTGGYYYKLIF.

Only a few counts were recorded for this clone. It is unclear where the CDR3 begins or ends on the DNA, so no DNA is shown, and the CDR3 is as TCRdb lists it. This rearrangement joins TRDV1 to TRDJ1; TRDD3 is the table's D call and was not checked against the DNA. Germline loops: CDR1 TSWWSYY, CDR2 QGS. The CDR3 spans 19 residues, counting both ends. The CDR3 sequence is CALGESNPFGTGGYDKLIF.

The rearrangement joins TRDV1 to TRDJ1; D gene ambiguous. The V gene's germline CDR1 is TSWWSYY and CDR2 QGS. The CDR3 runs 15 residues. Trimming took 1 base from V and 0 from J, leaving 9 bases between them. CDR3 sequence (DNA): TGTGCTCTTGGGGAACAAAGGTTTTACACCGATAAACTCATCTTT. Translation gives CALGEQRFYTDKLIF.

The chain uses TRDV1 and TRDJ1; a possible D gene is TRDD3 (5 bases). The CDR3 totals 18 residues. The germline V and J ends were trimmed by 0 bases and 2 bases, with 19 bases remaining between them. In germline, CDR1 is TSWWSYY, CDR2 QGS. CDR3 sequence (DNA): TGTGCTCTTGGGGAACTCAAGAGTCGGAGACTGGTTACCGATAAACTCATCTTT. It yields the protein CALGELKSRRLVTDKLIF.

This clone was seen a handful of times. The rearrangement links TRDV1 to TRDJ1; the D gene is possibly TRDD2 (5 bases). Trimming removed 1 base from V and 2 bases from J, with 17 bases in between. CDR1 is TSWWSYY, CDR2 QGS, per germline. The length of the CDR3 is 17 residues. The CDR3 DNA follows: TGTGCTCTTGGGGAACCCTCGGCCTTCGGGGCGACCGATAAACTCATCTTT. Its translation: CALGEPSAFGATDKLIF.

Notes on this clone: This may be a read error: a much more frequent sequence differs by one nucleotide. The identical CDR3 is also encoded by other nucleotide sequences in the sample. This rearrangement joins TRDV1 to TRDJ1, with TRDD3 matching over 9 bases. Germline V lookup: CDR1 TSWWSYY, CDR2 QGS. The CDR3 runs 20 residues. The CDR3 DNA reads TGCGCTCTTGTCGGATCGCCCCCGACGCTGGGGGATCTGTACACCGATAAACTCATCTTT. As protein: CALVGSPPTLGDLYTDKLIF.

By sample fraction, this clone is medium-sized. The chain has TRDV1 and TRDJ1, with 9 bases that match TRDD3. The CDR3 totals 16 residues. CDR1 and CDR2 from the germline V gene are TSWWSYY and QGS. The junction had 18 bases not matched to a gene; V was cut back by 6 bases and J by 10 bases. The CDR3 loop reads CALGRSSNWGTLGLIF. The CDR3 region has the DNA TGTGCTCTTGGCCGTTCGAGCAACTGGGGGACCCTTGGACTCATCTTT.

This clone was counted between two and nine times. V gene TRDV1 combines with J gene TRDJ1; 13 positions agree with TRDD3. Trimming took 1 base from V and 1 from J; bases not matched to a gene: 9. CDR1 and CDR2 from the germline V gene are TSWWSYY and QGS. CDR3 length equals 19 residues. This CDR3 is CALGERVLGDTRGTDKLIF. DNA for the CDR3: TGTGCTCTTGGGGAACGGGTACTGGGGGATACGAGGGGCACCGATAAACTCATCTTT.

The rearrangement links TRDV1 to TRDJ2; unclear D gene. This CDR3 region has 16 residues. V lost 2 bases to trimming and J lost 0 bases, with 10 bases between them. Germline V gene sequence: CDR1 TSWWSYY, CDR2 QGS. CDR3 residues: CALGEGPPTLTAQLFF. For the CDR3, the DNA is TGTGCTCTTGGGGAAGGACCCCCAACTTTGACAGCACAACTCTTCTTT.

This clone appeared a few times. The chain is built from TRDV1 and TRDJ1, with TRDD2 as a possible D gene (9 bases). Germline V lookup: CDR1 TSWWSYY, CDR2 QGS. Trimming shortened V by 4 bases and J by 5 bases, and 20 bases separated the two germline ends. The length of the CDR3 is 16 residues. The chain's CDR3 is CALGAPSYDWGDKLIF. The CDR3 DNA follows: TGTGCTCTTGGGGCCCCTTCCTACGACTGGGGGGATAAACTCATCTTT.

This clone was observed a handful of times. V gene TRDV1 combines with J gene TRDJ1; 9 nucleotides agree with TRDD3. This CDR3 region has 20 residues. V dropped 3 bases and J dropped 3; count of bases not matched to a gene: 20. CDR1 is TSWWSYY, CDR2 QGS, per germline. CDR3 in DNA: TGTGCTCTTGGGGAGCCCGGCGCAGGGGATACGCGTTTGTACGCCGATAAACTCATCTTT. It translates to CALGEPGAGDTRLYADKLIF.

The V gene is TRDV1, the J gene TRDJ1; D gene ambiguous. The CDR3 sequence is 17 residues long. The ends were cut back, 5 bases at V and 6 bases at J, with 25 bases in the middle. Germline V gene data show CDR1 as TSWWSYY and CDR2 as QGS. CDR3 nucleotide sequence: TGTGCTCTTGGGAAAAGTTACATTCCCCCTAGACATAATAAACTCATCTTT. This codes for CALGKSYIPPRHNKLIF.

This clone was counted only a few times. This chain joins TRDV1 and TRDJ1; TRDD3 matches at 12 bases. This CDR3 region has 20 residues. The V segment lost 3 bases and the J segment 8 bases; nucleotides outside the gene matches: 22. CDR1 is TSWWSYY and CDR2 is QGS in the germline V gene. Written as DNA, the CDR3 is TGTGCTCTTGGGGATACGGTCCCTTCGCCACCTTACTGGGGGATACTAAAACTCATCTTT. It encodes CALGDTVPSPPYWGILKLIF.

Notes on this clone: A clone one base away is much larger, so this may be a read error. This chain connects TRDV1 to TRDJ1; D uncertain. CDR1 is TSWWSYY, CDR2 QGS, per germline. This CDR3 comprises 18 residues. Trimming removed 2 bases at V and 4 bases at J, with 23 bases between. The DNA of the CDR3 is TGTGCTCTTGGGGAAGCGACCAGTAGGGACCTCGGTGGCGATAAACTCATCTTT. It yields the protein CALGEATSRDLGGDKLIF.

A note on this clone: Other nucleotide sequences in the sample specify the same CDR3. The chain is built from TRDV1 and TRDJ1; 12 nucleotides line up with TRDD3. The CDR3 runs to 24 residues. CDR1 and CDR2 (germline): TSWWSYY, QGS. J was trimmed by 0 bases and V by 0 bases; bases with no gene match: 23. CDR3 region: CALGELERVFPLTGGYLDTDKLIF. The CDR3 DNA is TGTGCTCTTGGGGAACTGGAGAGGGTTTTCCCTTTGACTGGGGGATACCTCGACACCGATAAACTCATCTTT.

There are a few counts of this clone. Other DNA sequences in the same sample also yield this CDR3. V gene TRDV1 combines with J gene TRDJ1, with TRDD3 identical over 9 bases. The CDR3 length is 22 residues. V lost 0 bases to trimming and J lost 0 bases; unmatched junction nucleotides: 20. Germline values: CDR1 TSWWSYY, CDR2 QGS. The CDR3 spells CALGELDALIYWGTEYTDKLIF. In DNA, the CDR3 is TGTGCTCTTGGGGAACTGGATGCCCTTATCTACTGGGGGACGGAGTACACCGATAAACTCATCTTT.

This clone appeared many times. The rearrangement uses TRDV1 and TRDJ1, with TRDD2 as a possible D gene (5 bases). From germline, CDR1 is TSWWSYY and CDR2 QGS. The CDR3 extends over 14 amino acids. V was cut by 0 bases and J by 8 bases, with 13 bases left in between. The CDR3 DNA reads TGTGCTCTTGGGGAACTAGTCCTAGGGAGCAAACTCATCTTT. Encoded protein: CALGELVLGSKLIF.